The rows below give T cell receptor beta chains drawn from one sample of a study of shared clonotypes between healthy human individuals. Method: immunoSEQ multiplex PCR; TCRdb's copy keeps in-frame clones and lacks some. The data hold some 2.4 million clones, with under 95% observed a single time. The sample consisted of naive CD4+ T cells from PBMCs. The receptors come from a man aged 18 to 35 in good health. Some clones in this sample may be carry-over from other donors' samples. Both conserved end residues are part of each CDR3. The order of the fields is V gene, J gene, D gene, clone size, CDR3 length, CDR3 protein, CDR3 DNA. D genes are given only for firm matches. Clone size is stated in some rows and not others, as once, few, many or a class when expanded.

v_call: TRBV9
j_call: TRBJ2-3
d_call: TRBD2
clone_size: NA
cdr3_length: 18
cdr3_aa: CASSVGTSGRSGTDTQYF
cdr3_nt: TGTGCCAGCAGCGTAGGGACTAGCGGGAGAAGTGGAACAGATACGCAGTATTTT

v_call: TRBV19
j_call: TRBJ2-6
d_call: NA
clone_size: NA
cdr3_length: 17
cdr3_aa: CASSRDRLRSGANVLTF
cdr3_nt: TGTGCCAGTAGTCGCGACAGGCTCCGCTCTGGGGCCAACGTCCTGACTTTC

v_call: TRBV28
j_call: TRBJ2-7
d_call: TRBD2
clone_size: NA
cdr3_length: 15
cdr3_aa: CASSSLAGGFYEQYF
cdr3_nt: TGTGCCAGCAGCTCTTTGGCGGGAGGTTTTTACGAGCAGTACTTC

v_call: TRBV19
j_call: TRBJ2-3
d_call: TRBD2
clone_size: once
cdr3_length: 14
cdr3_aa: CATEAGGGTDTQYF
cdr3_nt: TGTGCCACCGAAGCGGGAGGGGGCACAGATACGCAGTATTTT

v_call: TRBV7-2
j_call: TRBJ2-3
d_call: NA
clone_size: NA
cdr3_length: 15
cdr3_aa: CASSLSRPPQDTQYF
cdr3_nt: TGTGCCAGCAGCTTATCCCGCCCCCCACAAGATACGCAGTATTTT

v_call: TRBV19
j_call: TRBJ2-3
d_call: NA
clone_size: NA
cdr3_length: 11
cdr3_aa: CASSSRDTQYF
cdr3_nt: TGTGCCAGTAGCAGCCGGGATACGCAGTATTTT

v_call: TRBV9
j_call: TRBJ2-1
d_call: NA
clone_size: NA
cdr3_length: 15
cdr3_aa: CASSAEQDIYNEQFF
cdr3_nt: TGTGCCAGCAGCGCCGAACAGGACATCTACAATGAGCAGTTCTTC

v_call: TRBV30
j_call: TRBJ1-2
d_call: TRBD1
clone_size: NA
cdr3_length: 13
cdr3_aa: CAWESRGLDGYTF
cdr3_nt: TGTGCCTGGGAATCCAGGGGGCTAGACGGCTACACCTTC

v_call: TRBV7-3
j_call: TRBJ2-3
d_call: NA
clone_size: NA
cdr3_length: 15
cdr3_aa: CASSYSGTPTDTQYF
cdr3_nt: TGTGCCAGCAGCTACTCCGGGACCCCCACAGATACGCAGTATTTT

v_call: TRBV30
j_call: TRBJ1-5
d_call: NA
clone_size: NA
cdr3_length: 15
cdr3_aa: CASAPGASGNQPQHF
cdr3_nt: TGTGCCTCGGCACCCGGGGCATCGGGCAATCAGCCCCAGCATTTT

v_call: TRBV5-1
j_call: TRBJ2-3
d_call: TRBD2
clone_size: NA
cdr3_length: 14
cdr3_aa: CASSQGLAGGTQYF
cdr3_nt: TGCGCCAGCAGCCAGGGACTAGCGGGAGGGACGCAGTATTTT

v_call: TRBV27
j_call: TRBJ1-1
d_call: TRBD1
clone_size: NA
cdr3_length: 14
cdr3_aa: CASSLQGTGGRAFF
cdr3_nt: TGTGCCAGCAGTTTACAAGGGACAGGGGGCCGAGCTTTCTTT

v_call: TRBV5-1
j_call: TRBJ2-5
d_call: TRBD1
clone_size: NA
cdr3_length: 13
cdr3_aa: CASTGQGQETQYF
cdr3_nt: TGCGCCAGCACAGGACAGGGGCAAGAGACCCAGTACTTC

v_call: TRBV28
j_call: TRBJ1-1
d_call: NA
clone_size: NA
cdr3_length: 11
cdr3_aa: CASRKNTEAFF
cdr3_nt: TGTGCCAGCAGAAAGAACACTGAAGCTTTCTTT

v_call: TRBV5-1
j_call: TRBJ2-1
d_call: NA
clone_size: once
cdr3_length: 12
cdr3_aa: CASSSIYNEQFF
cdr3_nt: TGCGCCAGCAGCTCAATATACAATGAGCAGTTCTTC

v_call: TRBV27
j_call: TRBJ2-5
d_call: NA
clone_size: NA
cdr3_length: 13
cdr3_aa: CASSSPPLRTQYF
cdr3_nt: TGTGCCAGCAGTTCCCCTCCTTTGAGAACCCAGTACTTC

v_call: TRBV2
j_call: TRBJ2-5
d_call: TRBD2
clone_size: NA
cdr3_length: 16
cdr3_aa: CASGTIGLAVQETQYF
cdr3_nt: TGTGCCAGCGGAACAATAGGACTAGCGGTCCAAGAGACCCAGTACTTC

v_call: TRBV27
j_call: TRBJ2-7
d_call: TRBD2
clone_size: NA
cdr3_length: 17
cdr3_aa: CASSLRSRTSGSSEQYF
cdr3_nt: TGTGCCAGCAGTTTACGGTCCCGGACTAGCGGGAGCTCCGAGCAGTACTTC

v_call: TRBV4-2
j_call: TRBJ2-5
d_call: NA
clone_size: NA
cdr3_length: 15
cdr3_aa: CASSQVAGPQETQYF
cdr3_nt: TGTGCCAGCAGCCAAGTGGCGGGCCCCCAAGAGACCCAGTACTTC

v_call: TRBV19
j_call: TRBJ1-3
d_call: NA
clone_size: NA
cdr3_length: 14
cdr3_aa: CASSITASGNTIYF
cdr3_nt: TGTGCCAGTAGTATAACGGCCTCTGGAAACACCATATATTTT

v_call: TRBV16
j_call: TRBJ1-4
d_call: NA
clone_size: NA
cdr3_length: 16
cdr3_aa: CASSQYGDATNEKLFF
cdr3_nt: TGTGCCAGCAGCCAATATGGTGATGCAACTAATGAAAAACTGTTTTTT

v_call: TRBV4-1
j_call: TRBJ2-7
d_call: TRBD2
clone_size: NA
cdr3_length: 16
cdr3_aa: CASSQEAPGLAYEQYF
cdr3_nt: TGCGCCAGCAGCCAAGAGGCGCCGGGACTAGCCTACGAGCAGTACTTC

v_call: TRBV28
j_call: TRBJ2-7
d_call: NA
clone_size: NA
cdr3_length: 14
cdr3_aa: CASSFQGGSYEQYF
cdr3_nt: TGTGCCAGCAGTTTCCAGGGGGGTTCCTACGAGCAGTACTTC

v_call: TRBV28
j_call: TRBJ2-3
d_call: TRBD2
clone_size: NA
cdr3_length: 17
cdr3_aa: CASSLPGLAGSSDTQYF
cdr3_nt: TGTGCCAGCAGTTTGCCGGGACTAGCGGGATCGTCAGATACGCAGTATTTT

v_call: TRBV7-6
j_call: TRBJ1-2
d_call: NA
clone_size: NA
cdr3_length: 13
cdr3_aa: CASSLSGRNGYTF
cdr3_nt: TGTGCCAGCAGCTTGTCGGGGCGTAATGGCTACACCTTC

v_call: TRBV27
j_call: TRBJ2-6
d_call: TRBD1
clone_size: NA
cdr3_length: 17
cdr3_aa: CASSSGTGGSGANVLTF
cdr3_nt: TGTGCCAGCAGTTCCGGGACAGGGGGCTCTGGGGCCAACGTCCTGACTTTC

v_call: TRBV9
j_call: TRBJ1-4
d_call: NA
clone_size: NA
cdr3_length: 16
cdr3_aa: CASSPREGSGNEKLFF
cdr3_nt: TGTGCCAGCAGCCCCCGGGAGGGTTCCGGTAATGAAAAACTGTTTTTT

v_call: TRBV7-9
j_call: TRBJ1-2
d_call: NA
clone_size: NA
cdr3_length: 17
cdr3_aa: CASSLVFREGDGYGYTF
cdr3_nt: TGTGCCAGCAGCTTAGTTTTCCGGGAGGGAGATGGCTATGGCTACACCTTC